The 18 T cell receptor beta chains reported below all come from one sample, sequenced in a study of T cells in Graves' hyperthyroidism and ophthalmopathy. RNA transcripts provided the source from which TCR beta CDR3 regions were amplified. TCR CDR3 underwent first-round RT-PCR with the HTBI primer set. TCRdb recomputed calls from the multiplex PCR reads with MiXCR, one row per CDR3 protein. The table includes under 400,000 distinct CDR3 sequences, approximately 14% detected once. The sample comprised blood. The receptors originated from a woman between 18 and 30 years old with Graves' hyperthyroidism that later progressed to Graves' ophthalmopathy.

This clonotype was detected many times. The rearrangement joins TRBV6-2 or TRBV6-3 to TRBJ2-3; TRBD2 is a possible D gene (6 bases). Germline V gives CDR1 MNHEY, CDR2 SVGEGT. The CDR3 totals 14 residues. With 6 bases removed from V and 3 bases from J, the gap between germline ends came to 13 bases. CDR3 protein: CASSGSGWTDTQYF. The CDR3 DNA sequence: TGTGCCAGCAGCGGGAGCGGGTGGACAGATACGCAGTATTTT.

This clonotype was observed a single time. V gene TRBV4-3 combines with J gene TRBJ2-6; tentative D call: TRBD1 (5 bases). The germline V and J ends were trimmed by 0 bases and 4 bases, with 10 bases remaining between them. The CDR3 consists of 16 residues. The germline V gene encodes CDR1 LGHNA and CDR2 YSLEER. CDR3 amino acids: CASSQDQGYGANVLTF. As DNA, the CDR3 is TGCGCCAGCAGCCAAGATCAGGGATACGGGGCCAACGTCCTGACTTTC.

The chain combines TRBV30 with TRBJ2-5; D is undetermined. The CDR3 spans 15 residues. Trimming left V 2 bases short and J 1 base short, with 14 bases between. Germline CDR1 GTSNPN, CDR2 SVGIG (reference sequence). The CDR3 here is CAWSRPQSCQETQYF. The DNA of the CDR3 is TGTGCCTGGAGTCGCCCACAGTCCTGCCAAGAGACCCAGTACTTC.

The V and J genes are TRBV19 and TRBJ2-7, with D possibly matching TRBD2 (6 bases). The CDR3 is 14 amino acids. The V and J ends lost 5 bases and 3 bases respectively, with 14 bases between them. CDR1 LNHDA and CDR2 SQIVND come from the germline V gene (reference sequence). CDR3 in DNA: TGTGCCAGTAGTCAAAGTAGCGGATACTACGAGCAGTACTTC. Translating it yields CASSQSSGYYEQYF.

This clonotype was seen at least ten times. This CDR3 is CASSPRQAGDADEQYF. The DNA for the CDR3 is TGTGCCAGCAGCCCCAGGCAGGCGGGGGACGCGGACGAGCAGTACTTC. This sequence joins TRBV3-1 and TRBJ2-7; 7 positions match TRBD2. With 4 bases clipped from V and 5 bases from J, the junction kept 14 bases outside the gene matches. This CDR3 has 16 residues. Germline values: CDR1 LGHDT, CDR2 YNNKEL (reference sequence).

This clonotype was seen at least ten times. The CDR3 protein is CAINGGTSGTDTQYF. The CDR3 DNA reads as TGTGCCATCAATGGCGGGACTAGCGGTACAGATACGCAGTATTTT. V and J are TRBV10-3 and TRBJ2-3; TRBD2 agrees at 11 bases. The germline CDR1 and CDR2 sequences are ENHRY and SYGVKD. Germline trimming cut 7 bases from V and 3 bases from J; bases unmatched to any gene: 6. The CDR3 runs 15 residues.

This clonotype has just one count. The V and J genes are TRBV5-1 and TRBJ2-5; 13 bases are a match to TRBD2. J lost 6 bases, V lost 0 bases, and 8 bases had no gene match. The length of the CDR3 is 17 residues. CDR1 and CDR2 (germline): SGHRS, YFSETQ. The CDR3 DNA sequence: TGCGCCAGCAGCTTGGCCGGACTAGCGGGAGCAGAAAAGACCCAGTACTTC. Protein: CASSLAGLAGAEKTQYF.

This clonotype showed up many times. The rearrangement joins TRBV2 to TRBJ2-7; a possible D gene is TRBD1 (5 bases). The CDR3 contains 12 residues. V dropped 3 bases and J dropped 6 bases, with 9 bases sitting between them. Germline V gene lookup returns CDR1 SNHLY and CDR2 FYNNEI. CDR3 nucleotides: TGTGCCAGCAGTGATAGCAGGGTCGAGCAGTACTTC. This encodes CASSDSRVEQYF.

This clonotype was counted ten times or more. The CDR3 sequence is CASSLALAGGSSYEQYF. As DNA, the CDR3 is TGCGCCAGCAGCTTGGCCTTAGCGGGAGGGTCCTCCTACGAGCAGTACTTC. The chain joins TRBV5-1 to TRBJ2-7; TRBD2 aligns across 11 bases. With 0 bases clipped from V and 0 bases from J, the junction kept 5 bases outside the gene matches. This CDR3 has 17 residues. Per germline, CDR1 SGHRS and CDR2 YFSETQ.

This clonotype showed up many times. V gene TRBV12-3 or TRBV12-4 combines with J gene TRBJ1-1; D is undetermined. The CDR3 has 16 residues. V lost 2 bases, J lost 0 bases, and 13 bases lay in between. The CDR3 DNA sequence: TGTGCCAGCAGTTTACGTGGTGGCTTGATGAACACTGAAGCTTTCTTT. It translates to CASSLRGGLMNTEAFF.

This clonotype was counted a few times. The DNA for the CDR3 is TGTGCCAGCAGGACGGGGGTCCACCCCGAGCAGTTCTTC. This gives the protein CASRTGVHPEQFF. The chain links TRBV6-1 to TRBJ2-1; the D gene is possibly TRBD2 (6 bases). There are 13 residues in the CDR3. The germline V and J ends were trimmed by 6 bases and 10 bases, with 16 bases remaining between them. CDR1 and CDR2 from the germline V gene are MNHNS and SASEGT.

The table lists this clonotype with a count of one. In this CDR3 the conserved last residue, phenylalanine or tryptophan, is missing, so a read error is likely. This chain joins TRBV10-3 and TRBJ2-5, with D possibly matching TRBD2 (5 bases). V lost 3 bases and J 1 base, leaving 9 bases between the germline ends. This CDR3 is built from 14 residues. The germline gives CDR1 ENHRY, CDR2 SYGVKD. CDR3 DNA: TGTGCCATCAGTGACCGAGGGCTCCAAGAGACCCAGTACTCC. It translates to CAISDRGLQETQYS.

This chain joins TRBV20-1 and TRBJ2-1, with D tentatively TRBD2 (5 bases). Trimming removed 4 bases at V and 9 bases at J, with 16 bases between. This CDR3 has 13 amino acids. Germline V CDR1 and CDR2: DFQATT, SNEGSKA (reference sequence). The CDR3 loop is CSAKNTNRGEQFF. CDR3 sequence (DNA): TGCAGTGCTAAAAACACCAACCGGGGTGAGCAGTTCTTC.

This clonotype was recorded a few times. The gene calls are TRBV19 and TRBJ2-1; tentatively, D is TRBD1 or TRBD2 (5 bases each). The CDR3 is made up of 16 amino acids. CDR1 and CDR2 (germline): LNHDA, SQIVND (reference sequence). V dropped 3 bases and J dropped 0 bases, with 12 bases sitting between them. Here the CDR3 reads CASSMRGDISYNEQFF. CDR3 nucleotide sequence: TGTGCCAGTAGTATGAGGGGCGATATCTCCTACAATGAGCAGTTCTTC.

The V gene is TRBV11-3, the J gene TRBJ1-1; TRBD1 matches 7 bases. Looked up from germline, CDR1 is SGHNT and CDR2 is YENEEA. CDR3 length equals 16 residues. V gave up 5 bases and J gave up 1 base; unmatched junction bases: 10. The DNA for the CDR3 is TGTGCCAGCAGCCCCGGGGATGGGACAGAGAACACTGAAGCTTTCTTT. It codes for CASSPGDGTENTEAFF.

Many counts were recorded for this clonotype. The chain joins TRBV28 to TRBJ2-7; possible D gene TRBD1, 5 bases. The V and J ends lost 5 bases and 0 bases respectively, with 20 bases between them. This CDR3 region has 17 residues. In germline, CDR1 is MDHEN, CDR2 SYDVKM. The DNA of the CDR3 is TGTGCCAGCAGTGCCAGATCCAGACAGCTTCACTCCTACGAGCAGTACTTC. It encodes CASSARSRQLHSYEQYF.

This clonotype was observed at least ten times. The chain recombines TRBV6-1 with TRBJ2-7, with 7 bases that match TRBD2. The CDR3 loop spans 14 amino acids. V lost 6 bases, J lost 3 bases, and 8 bases stayed unmatched. Germline V gene data show CDR1 as MNHNS and CDR2 as SASEGT. In DNA form, the CDR3 reads TGTGCCAGCAGGAGTGAGGGGAGGGGCTACGAGCAGTACTTC. It specifies CASRSEGRGYEQYF.

The gene calls are TRBV28 and TRBJ1-3; TRBD1 matches at 8 bases. This CDR3 is 14 amino acids long. J lost 4 bases, V lost 4 bases, and 3 bases had no gene match. Germline assignment: CDR1 MDHEN and CDR2 SYDVKM. CDR3 protein: CASSWTGRGNTIYF. The CDR3 region has the DNA TGTGCCAGCAGTTGGACAGGGAGAGGAAACACCATATATTTT.